This T cell receptor beta chain is drawn from a study of metastatic and nonmetastatic thyroid tumors. Study overall: Comparison of repertoires was carried out across blood and tumor or nodule tissue from malignant and benign thyroid patients.

Per the study methods: A classifier of distant metastasis in papillary thyroid cancer was built from CDR3 differences (across clinicopathological groups). TCRdb re-analyzed the PCR reads through MiXCR. Here the V and J calls rest on TCRdb's processing, not on the authors' analysis. In the table there are around 19,000 clones, about 34% of which are singletons. All patients were untreated before thyroid surgery. This clone was observed many times. The antigen is unknown. Findings and limits, study-wide: Within blood and tumor, benign nodules reportedly had significantly lower TCR beta diversity than malignant thyroid tumors did.

Material: tumor tissue. The clonotype comes from a male donor with papillary thyroid cancer or a benign thyroid nodule (not recorded which). Some clones in this sample may be carry-over from other donors' samples.

The CDR3 coding sequence is TGTGCCAGCAGTGTCCCGAGGGGCAGCGGGAGGGCTAGCAACGAGCAGTACTTC. This sequence encodes CASSVPRGSGRASNEQYF. The chain carries TRBV2 and TRBJ2-7; 10 nucleotides line up with TRBD2. CDR3 length: 18 residues. CDR1 is SNHLY, CDR2 FYNNEI, per germline. The V segment lost 4 bases and the J segment 5 bases; nucleotides outside the gene matches: 17.